This T cell receptor (beta chain) was identified during a study of cytomegalovirus exposure and HLA in healthy donors. Study outcomes and limitations: Across donors, most TCRs were seen rarely, yet some public ones were widespread.

This clone occurred a few times. Its target is unknown. An end of the junction differs from the germline gene, which may be a read error. The PCR employed 60 Vbeta primers together with 13 Jbeta primers. Repertoires were generated with immunoSEQ multiplex PCR, while TCRdb's copy carries only in-frame clones and drops some. There are about 70,000 clones in the sample; roughly 68% occur only once, and over 8.5% lies in the top ten. This CDR3 spans 12 amino acids. Germline CDR1 reads MNHNY; CDR2 reads SVGAGI (reference sequence). The receptor's source is a woman aged 55 to 70 in good health and CMV-seropositive. Input material: PBMCs. The chain has TRBV6-6 and TRBJ1-2; 9 positions match TRBD1. The CDR3 spells CASRSTTGGLIF. Here the CDR3 DNA reads TGTGCCAGCAGATCTACCACAGGGGGCCTCATCTTC.